Shown below are 9 T cell receptor beta chains from a single sample sequenced in a study of identical twins. TCRdb reprocessed the 5' RACE reads with MiXCR, giving one entry per CDR3 protein. The table lists 500,000 to 700,000 distinct CDR3 sequences, just over 7% of them singletons, with approximately 1.5% in the top ten. The sample was also reused in another study, on yellow fever vaccine responses in identical twins.

What was sequenced was PBMCs. These receptors all stem from a woman under 30 in good health.

In this sample, this clonotype turned up a few times. The CDR3 region has the DNA TGTGCCAGCTCAACGATCGCGAACACCGGGGAGCTGTTTTTT. Translating it yields CASSTIANTGELFF. V is TRBV18 and J is TRBJ2-2, with unresolved D. CDR3 length: 14 residues. CDR1 is KGHSH and CDR2 is LQKENI in the germline V gene. Trimming took 5 bases from V and 0 from J, leaving 7 bases between them.

This clonotype showed up many times. The chain is built from TRBV6-5 and TRBJ1-2; weak D call: TRBD1 (5 bases). Germline V gives CDR1 MNHEY, CDR2 SVGAGI. With 2 bases removed from V and 2 bases from J, the gap between germline ends came to 18 bases. The CDR3 extends over 17 amino acids. Written as DNA, the CDR3 is TGTGCCAGCAGTTACCAGGTCGGGACGTATAGGAACTATGGCTACACCTTC. Protein: CASSYQVGTYRNYGYTF.

This chain links TRBV20-1 with TRBJ2-5; maybe TRBD1 (6 bases). The germline gives CDR1 DFQATT, CDR2 SNEGSKA (reference sequence). V lost 0 bases to trimming and J lost 1 base, with 12 bases between them. CDR3 length: 15 amino acids. This CDR3 is CSARDQGIGQETQYF. CDR3 nucleotides: TGCAGTGCTAGAGATCAGGGGATAGGCCAAGAGACCCAGTACTTC.

In its sample, this clonotype was seen many times. This chain uses TRBV7-9 with TRBJ1-1, with D unresolved. CDR1 and CDR2 from the germline V gene are SEHNR and FQNEAQ (reference sequence). V lost 2 bases and J 0 bases, leaving 7 bases between the germline ends. The CDR3 loop spans 14 amino acids. CDR3 loop: CASSLKGLNTEAFF. In nucleotides, the CDR3 is TGTGCCAGCAGCTTAAAGGGCTTGAACACTGAAGCTTTCTTT.

Many counts were recorded for this clonotype. V usage is TRBV11-3 and J usage is TRBJ1-1, with D perhaps TRBD1 (5 bases). The CDR3 is 17 residues long. With 4 bases removed from V and 4 bases from J, the gap between germline ends came to 22 bases. CDR1 SGHNT and CDR2 YENEEA come from the germline V gene. As DNA, the CDR3 is TGTGCCAGCAGCTCAATTTCCGGGACGGGAGGGAGCACTGAAGCTTTCTTT. It translates to CASSSISGTGGSTEAFF.

This clonotype was found many times. The V and J genes are TRBV7-9 and TRBJ2-1; 11 nucleotides match TRBD1. CDR1 SEHNR and CDR2 FQNEAQ come from the germline V gene (reference sequence). Trimming took 5 bases from V and 7 from J; bases not matched to a gene: 7. CDR3 size: 15 residues. In DNA, the CDR3 is TGTGCCAGCAGCACTGGACAGGGGGCGAAAAATGAGCAGTTCTTC. It is translated as CASSTGQGAKNEQFF.

This clonotype was found many times. The chain recombines TRBV5-1 with TRBJ2-3; 14 bases are shared with TRBD2. V gave up 4 bases and J gave up 6 bases; unmatched junction bases: 10. The germline V gene has CDR1 SGHRS and CDR2 YFSETQ. The CDR3 spans 17 residues. The CDR3 sequence is CASSTGLTSGGADTQYF. CDR3 in DNA: TGCGCCAGCAGCACCGGGCTGACTAGCGGGGGGGCGGATACGCAGTATTTT. The entire variable domain, with the rest obtained from reference TRBV5-1 and TRBJ2-3, is as follows: KAGVTQTPRYLIKTRGQQVTLSCSPISGHRSVSWYQQTPGQGLQFLFEYFSETQRNKGNFPGRFSGRQFSNSRSEMNVSTLELGDSALYLCASSTGLTSGGADTQYFGPGTRLTVL.

This clonotype has only a few counts. This chain uses TRBV11-2 with TRBJ1-4; TRBD1 might be the D (6 bases). Germline V gene sequence: CDR1 SGHAT, CDR2 FQNNGV. Trimming took 6 bases from V and 7 from J, leaving 18 bases between them. The CDR3 consists of 15 residues. Written as DNA, the CDR3 is TGTGCCAGCAGGGCCGAGGGCAGGGGTACTGAAAAACTGTTTTTT. Residues: CASRAEGRGTEKLFF. The full variable domain, with the rest looked up from reference TRBV11-2 and TRBJ1-4, is EAGVAQSPRYKIIEKRQSVAFWCNPISGHATLYWYQQILGQGPKLLIQFQNNGVVDDSQLPKDRFSAERLKGVDSTLKIQPAKLEDSAVYLCASRAEGRGTEKLFFGSGTQLSVL.

This clonotype was picked up a small number of times. The chain combines TRBV12-3 or TRBV12-4 with TRBJ1-5, with a tentative D call TRBD1 (6 bases). V was cut by 3 bases and J by 9 bases, with 15 bases left in between. This CDR3 comprises 14 residues. The CDR3 is CASSLGGGDGPQHF. CDR3 sequence (DNA): TGTGCCAGCAGTTTGGGAGGGGGGGACGGGCCCCAGCATTTT.